The 21 T cell receptor beta chains below come from one sample, sequenced in a study of T cell responses to AZD1222 COVID-19 vaccine. Sequencing used immunoSEQ multiplex PCR; TCRdb keeps in-frame clones, though not all of them. This sample has fewer than 110,000 clones; about 88% occur once, and the top ten carry approximately 17%. The sequences come from peripheral blood, collected on day 0 of AZD1222 vaccination. These TCRs come from an adult in good health.

The V gene is TRBV19, the J gene TRBJ2-3; tentative D call: TRBD2 (5 bases). Germline V CDR1 and CDR2: LNHDA, SQIVND (reference sequence). The CDR3 is 16 amino acids. V shed 3 bases and J shed 0 bases, with 13 bases lying between them. CDR3 in DNA: TGTGCCAGTAGTATCAGTAGCGTTGCTAGCACAGATACGCAGTATTTT. Translating it yields CASSISSVASTDTQYF.

This sequence joins TRBV15 and TRBJ1-1; a possible D gene is TRBD1 (5 bases). V lost 0 bases and J 4 bases, leaving 12 bases between the germline ends. In germline, CDR1 is LNHNV, CDR2 YYDKDF (reference sequence). This CDR3 spans 15 amino acids. In nucleotides, the CDR3 is TGTGCCACCAGCAGAGATCTCACAGGTCTCACTGAAGCTTTCTTT. Amino acid sequence: CATSRDLTGLTEAFF.

This clone turned up a few times. The chain joins TRBV28 to TRBJ2-7; 11 bases are a match to TRBD2. The J segment lost 5 bases and the V segment lost 7 bases, leaving 4 bases of the junction unmatched. Germline CDR1 MDHEN, CDR2 SYDVKM. This CDR3 spans 13 amino acids. CDR3 sequence (DNA): TGTGCCAGCATCACTAGCGGGAGCCACGAGCAGTACTTC. It translates to CASITSGSHEQYF.

The chain has TRBV13 and TRBJ2-7, with D hard to call. Trimming took 0 bases from V and 3 from J, leaving 9 bases between them. In germline, CDR1 is PRHDT, CDR2 FYEKMQ (reference sequence). This CDR3 contains 14 residues. As DNA, the CDR3 is TGTGCCAGCAGCTTAGGCCTGGTAATCTACGAGCAGTACTTC. This codes for CASSLGLVIYEQYF. Full variable domain (rest looked up from reference TRBV13 and TRBJ2-7): AAGVIQSPRHLIKEKRETATLKCYPIPRHDTVYWYQQGPGQDPQFLISFYEKMQSDKGSIPDRFSAQQFSDYHSELNMSSLELGDSALYFCASSLGLVIYEQYFGPGTRLTVT.

The chain is built from TRBV20-1 and TRBJ2-3, with 8 bases matching TRBD1. V lost 3 bases and J lost 5; bases outside the gene matches: 7. The germline gives CDR1 DFQATT, CDR2 SNEGSKA (reference sequence). The CDR3 spans 14 residues. Here the CDR3 reads CSASAGGAGDTQYF. The CDR3 region has the DNA TGCAGTGCTAGTGCAGGGGGCGCGGGAGATACGCAGTATTTT.

This chain joins TRBV3-1 (or the pseudogene TRBV3-2) and TRBJ2-1; no firm D call. CDR1 is LGHDT, CDR2 YNNKEL, per germline (reference sequence). CDR3 length: 13 residues. Trimming removed 4 bases at V and 5 bases at J, with 9 bases between. The CDR3 region has the DNA TGTGCCAGCAGCCGGCTAACTAACAATGAGCAGTTCTTC. This encodes CASSRLTNNEQFF.

The V gene is TRBV15, the J gene TRBJ2-5, with D tentatively TRBD2 (6 bases). Germline V gives CDR1 LNHNV, CDR2 YYDKDF (reference sequence). V was pared by 0 bases and J by 2 bases, with 10 bases between. This CDR3 has 15 residues. The CDR3 sequence is CATSRDTGGQETQYF. CDR3 bases: TGTGCCACCAGCAGAGATACTGGGGGGCAAGAGACCCAGTACTTC.

The chain employs TRBV6-5 and TRBJ1-2; 10 bases line up with TRBD1. In germline, CDR1 is MNHEY, CDR2 SVGAGI. This CDR3 is built from 15 residues. V shed 4 bases and J 6 bases; nucleotides not matched to a gene: 8. Here the CDR3 DNA reads TGTGCCAGCAGTTCCCGGGACAGGGGAGTAGATGGCTACACCTTC. This gives the protein CASSSRDRGVDGYTF.

This clone has a handful of counts. The rearrangement uses TRBV11-2 and TRBJ2-2; D call uncertain. Germline V gives CDR1 SGHAT, CDR2 FQNNGV. The CDR3 extends over 13 amino acids. V was trimmed by 1 base and J by 4 bases, leaving 4 bases between them. This CDR3 is CASSLGGTGELFF. The CDR3 DNA reads as TGTGCCAGCAGCTTAGGGGGCACCGGGGAGCTGTTTTTT.

The V and J genes are TRBV6-5 and TRBJ1-3; D gene ambiguous. V dropped 7 bases and J dropped 4 bases, with 8 bases sitting between them. CDR3 length: 12 residues. Germline assignment: CDR1 MNHEY and CDR2 SVGAGI. The CDR3 is CASTLQGNTIYF. The CDR3 bases are TGTGCCAGCACTCTGCAGGGAAACACCATATATTTT.

The rearrangement joins TRBV2 to TRBJ1-2; D is possibly TRBD1 (5 bases). Germline V gene sequence: CDR1 SNHLY, CDR2 FYNNEI. The CDR3 sequence is 13 residues long. V lost 5 bases to trimming and J lost 4 bases, with 11 bases between them. CDR3 sequence reads: CASSQTDIYGYTF. The CDR3 DNA is TGTGCCAGCAGTCAGACAGATATCTATGGCTACACCTTC.

The sample holds a few counts of this clone. The CDR3 loop reads CASSKFWGASSYEQYF. The CDR3 DNA reads TGTGCCAGCAGCAAGTTTTGGGGGGCCAGCTCCTACGAGCAGTACTTC. The chain links TRBV7-9 to TRBJ2-7, with D perhaps assigned TRBD1 or TRBD2 (6 bases each). V was clipped by 5 bases and J by 0 bases, with 17 bases between them. CDR1 and CDR2 (germline): SEHNR, FQNEAQ (reference sequence). This CDR3 spans 16 amino acids.

This chain uses TRBV6-1 with TRBJ2-7, with TRBD1 as a possible D gene (5 bases). The ends were cut back, 3 bases at V and 7 bases at J, with 13 bases in the middle. CDR3 length: 13 amino acids. The V gene's germline CDR1 is MNHNS and CDR2 SASEGT. CDR3 DNA: TGTGCCAGCAGTGATGGGGCGGTGAGGGAGCAGTACTTC. As protein: CASSDGAVREQYF.

The chain carries TRBV28 and TRBJ1-2, with unresolved D. Germline V CDR1 and CDR2: MDHEN, SYDVKM. The CDR3 has 12 residues. Deletions cut 10 bases from V and 0 bases from J, with 9 bases between. The CDR3 is CANQRPNYGYTF. Written as DNA, the CDR3 is TGTGCCAACCAGAGACCTAACTATGGCTACACCTTC.

The gene calls are TRBV7-2 and TRBJ1-1; 7 bases map to TRBD1. Germline lookup yields CDR1 SGHTA and CDR2 FQGNSA. V shed 6 bases, J shed 1 base, and the junction held 8 bases outside the gene matches. This CDR3 contains 15 residues. The chain's CDR3 is CASRFNRGGNTEAFF. The CDR3 DNA sequence: TGTGCCAGCAGATTTAACAGGGGTGGGAACACTGAAGCTTTCTTT.

The rearrangement links TRBV2 to TRBJ1-5, with D perhaps TRBD1 (6 bases). Trimming cost V 6 bases and J 3 bases, with 18 bases left between them. Germline CDR1 reads SNHLY; CDR2 reads FYNNEI. This CDR3 has 16 amino acids. The CDR3 loop reads CASSRGRQGNNQPQHF. DNA of the CDR3: TGTGCCAGCAGCCGGGGGAGGCAGGGGAACAATCAGCCCCAGCATTTT.

The V gene is TRBV21-1, the J gene TRBJ2-7; no check of the table's D call, TRBD2, against the DNA was made. TRBV21-1 counts as a pseudogene. This CDR3 has 16 residues. The CDR3 protein is CASSKRPPAGQHEQYF. DNA of the CDR3: TGTGCCAGCAGCAAAAGGCCCCCAGCGGGGCAGCACGAGCAGTACTTC.

The chain carries TRBV7-2 and TRBJ1-6; D is unclear. The CDR3 sequence is 16 residues long. The V gene's germline CDR1 is SGHTA and CDR2 FQGNSA. The V gene lost 0 bases and the J gene lost 7 bases, with 13 bases spanning the gap. CDR3 amino acids: CASSLALASFNSPLHF. In DNA, the CDR3 is TGTGCCAGCAGCTTAGCCTTGGCCAGCTTCAATTCACCCCTCCACTTT.

The chain employs TRBV9 and TRBJ1-2, with 7 bases aligning to TRBD1. V was pared by 4 bases and J by 8 bases, with 11 bases of the junction left unmatched. The germline V gene has CDR1 SGDLS and CDR2 YYNGEE. The CDR3 runs to 14 residues. Here the CDR3 reads CASSTGQRTWGYTF. The CDR3 DNA is TGTGCCAGCAGCACGGGACAGCGGACGTGGGGCTACACCTTC.

The rearrangement uses TRBV6-1 and TRBJ1-1, with D unresolved. With 2 bases removed from V and 1 base from J, the gap between germline ends came to 5 bases. The CDR3 consists of 13 residues. The germline V gene has CDR1 MNHNS and CDR2 SASEGT. The CDR3 coding sequence is TGTGCCAGCAGTGAAAGTGGGAACACTGAAGCTTTCTTT. It yields the protein CASSESGNTEAFF.

The J gene is TRBJ1-2, the V gene TRBV30, with D possibly matching TRBD1 (5 bases). This CDR3 spans 13 amino acids. The germline V and J ends were trimmed by 2 bases and 3 bases, with 10 bases remaining between them. Germline CDR1 and CDR2: GTSNPN and SVGIG (reference sequence). Written as DNA, the CDR3 is TGTGCCTGGAGTATGGGGGGATACTATGGCTACACCTTC. It specifies CAWSMGGYYGYTF.